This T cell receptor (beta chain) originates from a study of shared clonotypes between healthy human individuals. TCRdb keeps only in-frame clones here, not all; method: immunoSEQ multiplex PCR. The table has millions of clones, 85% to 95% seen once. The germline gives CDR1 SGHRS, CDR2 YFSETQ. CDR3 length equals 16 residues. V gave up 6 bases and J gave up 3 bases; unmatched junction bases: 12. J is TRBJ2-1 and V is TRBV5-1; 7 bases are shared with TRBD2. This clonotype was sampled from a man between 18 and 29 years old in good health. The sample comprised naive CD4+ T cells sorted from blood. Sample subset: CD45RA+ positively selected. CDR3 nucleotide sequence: TGCGCCAGCAAGGGAAGGGCGGGAGTTGACTACAATGAGCAGTTCTTC. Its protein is CASKGRAGVDYNEQFF. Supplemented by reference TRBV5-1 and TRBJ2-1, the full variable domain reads KAGVTQTPRYLIKTRGQQVTLSCSPISGHRSVSWYQQTPGQGLQFLFEYFSETQRNKGNFPGRFSGRQFSNSRSEMNVSTLELGDSALYLCASKGRAGVDYNEQFFGPGTRLTVL.